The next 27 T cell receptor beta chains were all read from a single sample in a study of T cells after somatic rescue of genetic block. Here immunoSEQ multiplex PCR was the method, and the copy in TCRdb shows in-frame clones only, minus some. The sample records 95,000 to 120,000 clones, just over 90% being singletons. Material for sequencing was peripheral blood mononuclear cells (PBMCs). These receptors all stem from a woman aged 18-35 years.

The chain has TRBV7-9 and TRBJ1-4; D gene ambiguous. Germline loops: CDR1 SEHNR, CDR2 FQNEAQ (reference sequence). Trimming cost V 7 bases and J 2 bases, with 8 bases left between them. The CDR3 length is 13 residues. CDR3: CASMGYTNEKLFF. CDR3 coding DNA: TGTGCCAGCATGGGTTACACTAATGAAAAACTGTTTTTT.

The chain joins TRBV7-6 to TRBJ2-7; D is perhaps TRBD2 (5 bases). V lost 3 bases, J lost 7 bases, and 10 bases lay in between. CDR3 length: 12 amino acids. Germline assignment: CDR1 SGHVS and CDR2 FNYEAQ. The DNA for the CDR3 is TGTGCCAGCAGCTTCGGAGGTGGAGAGCAGTACTTC. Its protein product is CASSFGGGEQYF.

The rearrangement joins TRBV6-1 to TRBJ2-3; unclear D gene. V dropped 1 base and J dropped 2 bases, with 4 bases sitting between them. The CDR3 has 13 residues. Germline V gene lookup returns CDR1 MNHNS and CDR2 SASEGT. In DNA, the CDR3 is TGTGCCAGCAGTGAAGTTTACACAGATACGCAGTATTTT. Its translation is CASSEVYTDTQYF.

CDR3 bases: TGTGCCAGCAGGAAAGGGACGCGGGCCCGTCCTGAAAAACTGTTTTTT. Translation: CASRKGTRARPEKLFF. The chain links TRBV2 to TRBJ1-4; D might be TRBD1 (5 bases). Germline assignment: CDR1 SNHLY and CDR2 FYNNEI. The CDR3 length is 16 residues. Trimming left V 6 bases short and J 7 bases short, with 21 bases between. Looking up the rest from reference TRBV2 and TRBJ1-4 gives the full variable domain: EPEVTQTPSHQVTQMGQEVILRCVPISNHLYFYWYRQILGQKVEFLVSFYNNEISEKSEIFDDQFSVERPDGSNFTLKIRSTKLEDSAMYFCASRKGTRARPEKLFFGSGTQLSVL.

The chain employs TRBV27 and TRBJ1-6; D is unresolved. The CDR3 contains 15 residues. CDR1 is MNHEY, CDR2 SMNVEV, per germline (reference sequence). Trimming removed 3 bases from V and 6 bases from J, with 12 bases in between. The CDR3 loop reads CASSFDSPGNSPLHF. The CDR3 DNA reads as TGTGCCAGCAGTTTCGACTCCCCCGGTAATTCACCCCTCCACTTT.

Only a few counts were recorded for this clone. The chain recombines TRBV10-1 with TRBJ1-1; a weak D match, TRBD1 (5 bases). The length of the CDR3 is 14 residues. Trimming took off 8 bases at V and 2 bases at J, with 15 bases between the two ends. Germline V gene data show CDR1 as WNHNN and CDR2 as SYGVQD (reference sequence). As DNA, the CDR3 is TGCGCCAGCCGTGGTCGGGACTTCAACACTGAAGCTTTCTTT. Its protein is CASRGRDFNTEAFF.

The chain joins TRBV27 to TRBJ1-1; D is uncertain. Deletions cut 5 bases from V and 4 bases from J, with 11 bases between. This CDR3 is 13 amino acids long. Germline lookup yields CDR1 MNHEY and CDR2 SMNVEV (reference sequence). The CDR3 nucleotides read TGTGCCAGCAGTCCAAACCAGCTCACTGAAGCTTTCTTT. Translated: CASSPNQLTEAFF.

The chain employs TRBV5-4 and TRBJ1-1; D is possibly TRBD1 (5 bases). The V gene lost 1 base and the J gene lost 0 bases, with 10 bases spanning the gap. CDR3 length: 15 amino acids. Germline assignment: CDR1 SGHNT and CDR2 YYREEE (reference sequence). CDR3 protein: CASSLRGVLNTEAFF. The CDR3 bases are TGTGCCAGCAGCTTGCGAGGGGTTCTGAACACTGAAGCTTTCTTT.

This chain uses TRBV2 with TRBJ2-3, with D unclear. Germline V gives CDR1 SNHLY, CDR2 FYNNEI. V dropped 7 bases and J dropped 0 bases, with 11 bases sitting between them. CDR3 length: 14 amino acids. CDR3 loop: CASNWLESTDTQYF. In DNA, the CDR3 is TGTGCCAGCAATTGGCTAGAAAGCACAGATACGCAGTATTTT.

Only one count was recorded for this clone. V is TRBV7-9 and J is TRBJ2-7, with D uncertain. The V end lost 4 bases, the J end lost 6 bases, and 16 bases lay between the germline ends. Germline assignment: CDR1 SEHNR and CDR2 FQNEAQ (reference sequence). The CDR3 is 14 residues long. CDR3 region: CASSSFGRPGEQYF. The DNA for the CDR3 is TGTGCCAGCAGCTCCTTCGGACGGCCCGGCGAGCAGTACTTC.

CDR3 coding DNA: TGTGCCAGCAGTACCGGGACGCCGTCCTCTGGAAACACCATATATTTT. It yields the protein CASSTGTPSSGNTIYF. This chain connects TRBV21-1 to TRBJ1-3. TRBV21-1 is a listed pseudogene. This CDR3 comprises 16 residues.

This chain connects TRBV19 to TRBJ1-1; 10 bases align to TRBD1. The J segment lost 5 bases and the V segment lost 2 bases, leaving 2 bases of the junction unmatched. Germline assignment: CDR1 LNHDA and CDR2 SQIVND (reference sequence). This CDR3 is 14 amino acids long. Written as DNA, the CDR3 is TGTGCCAGTAGTATAAGGACAGGGGGAACTGAAGCTTTCTTT. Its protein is CASSIRTGGTEAFF.

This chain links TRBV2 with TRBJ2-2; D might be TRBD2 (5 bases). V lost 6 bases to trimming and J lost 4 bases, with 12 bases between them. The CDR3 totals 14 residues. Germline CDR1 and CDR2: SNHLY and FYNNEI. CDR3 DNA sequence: TGTGCCAGCAGCTTGGACCGGGGCACCGGGGAGCTGTTTTTT. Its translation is CASSLDRGTGELFF.

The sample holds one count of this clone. The CDR3 sequence: CASSSRDRANTGELFF. CDR3 DNA sequence: TGTGCCAGCAGCTCCCGGGACAGGGCGAACACCGGGGAGCTGTTTTTT. The chain couples TRBV7-8 to TRBJ2-2; 9 bases match TRBD1. The ends lost 4 bases at V and 0 bases at J; junction bases unmatched: 3. CDR1 SGHVS and CDR2 FQNEAQ come from the germline V gene. The CDR3 loop spans 16 amino acids.

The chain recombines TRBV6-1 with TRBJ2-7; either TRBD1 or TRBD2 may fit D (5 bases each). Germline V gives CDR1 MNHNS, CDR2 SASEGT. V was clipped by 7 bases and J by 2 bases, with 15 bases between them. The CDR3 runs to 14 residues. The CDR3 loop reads CASISGRTTYEQYF. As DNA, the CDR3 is TGTGCCAGCATCTCGGGACGGACGACCTACGAGCAGTACTTC.

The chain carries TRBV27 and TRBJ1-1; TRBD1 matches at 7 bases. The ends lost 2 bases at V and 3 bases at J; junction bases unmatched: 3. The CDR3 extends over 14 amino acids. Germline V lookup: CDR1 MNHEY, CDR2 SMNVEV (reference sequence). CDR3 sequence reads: CASSLRTGDTEAFF. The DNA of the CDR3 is TGTGCCAGCAGTTTAAGGACAGGAGACACTGAAGCTTTCTTT.

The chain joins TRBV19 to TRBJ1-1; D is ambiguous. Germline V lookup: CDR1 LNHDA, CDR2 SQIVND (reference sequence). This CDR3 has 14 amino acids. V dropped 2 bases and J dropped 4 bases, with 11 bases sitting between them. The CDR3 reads CASSIHGSPTEAFF. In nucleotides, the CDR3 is TGTGCCAGTAGTATACACGGTAGTCCCACTGAAGCTTTCTTT.

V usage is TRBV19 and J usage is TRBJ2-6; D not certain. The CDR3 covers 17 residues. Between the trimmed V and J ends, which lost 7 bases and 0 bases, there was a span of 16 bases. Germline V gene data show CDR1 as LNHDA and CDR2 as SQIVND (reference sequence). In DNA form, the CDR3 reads TGTGCCAGTACTGGCAGGCCCCATCACTCTGGGGCCAACGTCCTGACTTTC. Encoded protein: CASTGRPHHSGANVLTF.

The CDR3 bases are TGTGCCAGCAGCGAGGGACAGGGCGACGAGCAGTACTTC. Translating it yields CASSEGQGDEQYF. The gene calls are TRBV9 and TRBJ2-7; 9 bases align to TRBD1. The V gene end was trimmed by 3 bases and the J gene end by 5 bases; junction bases not matched to a gene: 3. The CDR3 sequence is 13 residues long. The germline V gene has CDR1 SGDLS and CDR2 YYNGEE.

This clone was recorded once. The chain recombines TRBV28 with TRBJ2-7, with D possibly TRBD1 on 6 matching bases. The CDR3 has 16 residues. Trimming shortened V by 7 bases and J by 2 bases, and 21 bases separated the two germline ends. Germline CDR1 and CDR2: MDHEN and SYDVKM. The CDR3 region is CASKSGGETGTYEQYF. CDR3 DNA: TGTGCCAGCAAGTCTGGGGGCGAGACTGGCACCTACGAGCAGTACTTC. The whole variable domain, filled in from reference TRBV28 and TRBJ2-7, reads DVKVTQSSRYLVKRTGEKVFLECVQDMDHENMFWYRQDPGLGLRLIYFSYDVKMKEKGDIPEGYSVSREKKERFSLILESASTNQTSMYLCASKSGGETGTYEQYFGPGTRLTVT.

CDR3: CASTGGGETQYF. The CDR3 nucleotides are TGTGCCAGCACAGGGGGCGGGGAGACCCAGTACTTC. V usage is TRBV2 and J usage is TRBJ2-5; TRBD1 aligns across 8 bases. Trimming took 7 bases from V and 5 from J; bases not matched to a gene: 3. The CDR3 totals 12 residues. Germline V lookup: CDR1 SNHLY, CDR2 FYNNEI.

The CDR3 DNA follows: TGTGCCAGCAGCGTATACCAGCGGGGGGGCTCGGCCGGGGAGCTGTTTTTT. Translated: CASSVYQRGGSAGELFF. V and J are TRBV9 and TRBJ2-2, with TRBD2 matching over 10 bases. The germline gives CDR1 SGDLS, CDR2 YYNGEE. The CDR3 contains 17 residues. V was pared by 1 base and J by 6 bases, with 9 bases of the junction left unmatched.

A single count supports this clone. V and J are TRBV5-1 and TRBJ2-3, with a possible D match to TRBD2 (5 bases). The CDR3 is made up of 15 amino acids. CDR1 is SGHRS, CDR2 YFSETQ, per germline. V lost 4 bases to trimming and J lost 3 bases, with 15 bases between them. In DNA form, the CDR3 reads TGCGCCAGCAGCCTCTCGGACTTACCAACAGATACGCAGTATTTT. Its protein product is CASSLSDLPTDTQYF.

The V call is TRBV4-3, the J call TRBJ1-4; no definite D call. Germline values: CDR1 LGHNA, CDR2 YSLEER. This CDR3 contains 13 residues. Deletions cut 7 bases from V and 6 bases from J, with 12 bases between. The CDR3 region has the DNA TGCGCCAGCACCCCAGGTCCCTATGAAAAACTGTTTTTT. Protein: CASTPGPYEKLFF.

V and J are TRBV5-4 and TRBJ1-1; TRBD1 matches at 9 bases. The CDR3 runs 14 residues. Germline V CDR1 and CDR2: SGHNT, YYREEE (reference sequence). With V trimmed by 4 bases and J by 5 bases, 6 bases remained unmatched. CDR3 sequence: CASSTPGQGTEAFF. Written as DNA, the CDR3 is TGTGCCAGCAGCACCCCGGGACAGGGTACTGAAGCTTTCTTT.

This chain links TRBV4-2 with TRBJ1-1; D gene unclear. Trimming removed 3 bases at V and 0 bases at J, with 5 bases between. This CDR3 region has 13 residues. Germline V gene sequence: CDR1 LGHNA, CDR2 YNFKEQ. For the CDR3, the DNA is TGTGCCAGCAGCCAGCAAATGAACACTGAAGCTTTCTTT. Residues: CASSQQMNTEAFF.

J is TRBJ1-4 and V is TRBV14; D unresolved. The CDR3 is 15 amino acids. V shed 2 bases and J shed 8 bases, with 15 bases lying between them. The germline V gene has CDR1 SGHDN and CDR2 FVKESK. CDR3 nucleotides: TGTGCCAGCAGCCAATCATCCAGGATGCAGGAAAAACTGTTTTTT. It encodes CASSQSSRMQEKLFF. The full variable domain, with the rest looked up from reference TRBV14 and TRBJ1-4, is EAGVTQFPSHSVIEKGQTVTLRCDPISGHDNLYWYRRVMGKEIKFLLHFVKESKQDESGMPNNRFLAERTGGTYSTLKVQPAELEDSGVYFCASSQSSRMQEKLFFGSGTQLSVL.